The 2 T cell receptor beta chains below were found in one sample sequenced in a study of CD8 T cells in Susac syndrome. Random hexamers were used to reverse transcribe about 0.45 to 1 ug of RNA. TCRdb recomputed calls from the immunoSEQ multiplex PCR reads with MiXCR, one row per CDR3 protein. This table has around 170,000 distinct CDR3 sequences, around 95% appearing once. Sequencing was carried out using CD4+ T cells from PBMCs. These receptors all stem from a human donor with Susac syndrome.

V and J are TRBV20-1 and TRBJ2-7, with TRBD2 matching 10 bases. V lost 2 bases, J lost 6 bases, and 7 bases stayed unmatched. Looked up from germline, CDR1 is DFQATT and CDR2 is SNEGSKA (reference sequence). The CDR3 contains 14 residues. CDR3 in DNA: TGCAGTGCTAGAAAAAGCGGGGGGGCCTCCGAGCAGTACTTC. Its translation: CSARKSGGASEQYF.

This sequence joins TRBV6-6 and TRBJ1-5; D is perhaps TRBD1 (6 bases). Germline values: CDR1 MNHNY, CDR2 SVGAGI (reference sequence). The CDR3 totals 14 residues. Deletions cut 6 bases from V and 7 bases from J, with 16 bases between. Here the CDR3 reads CASSPTGKRQPQHF. CDR3 DNA sequence: TGTGCCAGCAGCCCCACAGGGAAACGACAGCCCCAGCATTTT.